This T cell receptor beta chain stems from a study of immune cell composition in non-small cell lung cancer. Turning to the study itself: Lung adenocarcinoma or squamous carcinoma made up most tumours.

The CDR3 length is 14 residues. Trimming took off 8 bases at V and 3 bases at J, with 15 bases between the two ends. The germline gives CDR1 MNHEY, CDR2 SVGAGI. As concerns this clone: Antigen unknown.

TCRdb keeps only in-frame clones here, not all; method: immunoSEQ multiplex PCR. There are about 4,000 clones in the sample; 60% to 75% occur only once, and around 20% lies in the top ten. Study-wide points: Lung adenocarcinomas had lower top 10 clone scores and clonality than squamous tumours. Clones >0.5% enriched in tumour were rarer in adenocarcinoma (approximately 33%) than squamous (roughly 75%). No significant correlation existed between pack-years smoked and tumour clonality.

The chain couples TRBV6-5 to TRBJ2-3, with D perhaps TRBD1 or TRBD2 (5 bases each). This TCR was sampled from a human donor with non-small cell lung cancer. Sequenced sample: lung tumor tissue. The CDR3 sequence: CASRRDPLTDTQYF. CDR3 in DNA: TGTGCCAGCCGCCGGGACCCACTTACAGATACGCAGTATTTT.